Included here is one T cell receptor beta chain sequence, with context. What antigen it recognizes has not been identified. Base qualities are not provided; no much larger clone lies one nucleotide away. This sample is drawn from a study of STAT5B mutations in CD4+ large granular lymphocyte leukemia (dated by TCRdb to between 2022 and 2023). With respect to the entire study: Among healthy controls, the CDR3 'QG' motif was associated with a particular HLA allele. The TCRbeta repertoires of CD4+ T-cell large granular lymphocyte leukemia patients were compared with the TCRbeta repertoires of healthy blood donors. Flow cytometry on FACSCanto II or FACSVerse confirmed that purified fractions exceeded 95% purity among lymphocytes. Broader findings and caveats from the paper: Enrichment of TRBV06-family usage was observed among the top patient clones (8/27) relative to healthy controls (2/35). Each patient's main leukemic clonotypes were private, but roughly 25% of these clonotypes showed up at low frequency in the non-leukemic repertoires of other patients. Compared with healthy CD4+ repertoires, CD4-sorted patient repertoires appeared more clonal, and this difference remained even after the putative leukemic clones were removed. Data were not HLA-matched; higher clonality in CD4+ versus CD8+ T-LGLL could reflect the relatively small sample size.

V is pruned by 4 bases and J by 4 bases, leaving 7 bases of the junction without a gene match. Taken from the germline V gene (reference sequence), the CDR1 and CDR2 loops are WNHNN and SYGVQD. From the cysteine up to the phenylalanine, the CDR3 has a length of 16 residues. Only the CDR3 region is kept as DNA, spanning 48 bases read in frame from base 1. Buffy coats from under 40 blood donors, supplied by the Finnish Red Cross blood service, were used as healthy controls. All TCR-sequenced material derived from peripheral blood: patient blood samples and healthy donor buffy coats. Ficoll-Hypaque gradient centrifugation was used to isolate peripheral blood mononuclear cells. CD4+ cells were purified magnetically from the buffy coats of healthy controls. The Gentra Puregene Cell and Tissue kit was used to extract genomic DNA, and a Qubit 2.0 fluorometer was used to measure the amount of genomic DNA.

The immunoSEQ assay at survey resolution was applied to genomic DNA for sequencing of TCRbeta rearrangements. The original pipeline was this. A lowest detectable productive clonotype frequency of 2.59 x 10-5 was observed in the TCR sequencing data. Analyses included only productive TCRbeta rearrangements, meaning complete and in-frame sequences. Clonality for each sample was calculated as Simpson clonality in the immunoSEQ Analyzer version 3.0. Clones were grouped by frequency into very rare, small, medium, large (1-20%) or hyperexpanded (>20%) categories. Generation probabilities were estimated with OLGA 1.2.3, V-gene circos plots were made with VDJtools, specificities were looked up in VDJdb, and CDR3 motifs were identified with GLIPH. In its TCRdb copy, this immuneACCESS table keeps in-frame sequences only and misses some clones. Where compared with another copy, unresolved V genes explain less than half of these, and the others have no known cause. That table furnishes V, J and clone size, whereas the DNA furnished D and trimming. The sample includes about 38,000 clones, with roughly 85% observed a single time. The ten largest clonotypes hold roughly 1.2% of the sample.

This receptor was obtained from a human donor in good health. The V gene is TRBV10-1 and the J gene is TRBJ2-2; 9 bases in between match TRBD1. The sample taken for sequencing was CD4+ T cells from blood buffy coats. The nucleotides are TGCGCCAGCAGTGCTGGACAGGGGCACGTCACCGGGGAGCTGTTTTTT. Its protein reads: CASSAGQGHVTGELFF.